This is a list of T cell receptor beta chains from one sample in a study of shared clonotypes between healthy human individuals. The method was immunoSEQ multiplex PCR; TCRdb's version includes in-frame clones alone and lacks a portion of them. The table includes about 490,000 clones, 81% detected once. The sequencing input was PBMCs. These receptor sequences come from a woman aged 35 to 49 in good health. Some clones in this sample may be carry-over from other donors' samples. The CDR3 runs from the conserved cysteine through the conserved F or W. The D gene is left open where the match is weak. Clone sizes are given selectively: once, few, many, or a class where the clone is expanded.

>TRBJ2-7|.|TRBV2|TRBD2
TGTGCCAGCAGGTCGGGACTAGCGAGATCCTACGAGCAGTACTTC
CASRSGLARSYEQYF
>TRBJ2-6|.|TRBV19|.
TGTGCCAGTAGCCTAAGGTTGTCCGCCTCTCGCTCTGGGGCCAACGTCCTGACTTTC
CASSLRLSASRSGANVLTF
>TRBJ2-1|.|TRBV10-3|TRBD2
TGTGCCATCCTGGCTAGCGGGATTAATGAGCAGTTCTTC
CAILASGINEQFF
>TRBJ2-3|.|TRBV2|.
TGTGCCAGCACCTGGGAGTCTAGCACAGATACGCAGTATTTT
CASTWESSTDTQYF
>TRBJ2-7|.|TRBV7-4|.
TGTGCCAGCAGGGAGGGCCTTTGGTCCGAGCAGTACTTC
CASREGLWSEQYF
>TRBJ2-5|.|TRBV7-7|.
TGTGCTAGCAGCTCCACAGGTGTAGAGACCCAGTACTTC
CASSSTGVETQYF
>TRBJ1-5|once|TRBV30|.
TGTGCCTGGAGTGTACTTGTGGACCAGCCCCAGCGTTTT
CAWSVLVDQPQRF
>TRBJ2-1|.|TRBV13|TRBD2
TGTGCCAGCAGGGAAGCAGGGACTACCTACAATGAGCAGTTCTTC
CASREAGTTYNEQFF
>TRBJ1-5|medium-sized|TRBV2|.
TGTGCCAGCAGCCCGGGGGGGGAGGCTCAGCCCCAGCATTTT
CASSPGGEAQPQHF
>TRBJ2-5|.|TRBV6-5|TRBD2
TGTGCCAGCAGTTACGCGGGGGGCGCAGGGGAGACCCAGTACTTC
CASSYAGGAGETQYF
>TRBJ1-5|.|TRBV6-5|TRBD1
TGTGCCAGCAGCACAGGGGAATTTCAGCCCCAGCATTTT
CASSTGEFQPQHF
>TRBJ2-3|.|TRBV18|.
TGTGCCAGCTCGCCAGGTATAGGACCCACAGATACGCAGTATTTT
CASSPGIGPTDTQYF
>TRBJ2-3|.|TRBV5-1|.
TGCGCCAGCAGCACCCGGACGGGCACAGATACGCAGTATTTT
CASSTRTGTDTQYF
>TRBJ2-3|once|TRBV5-1|TRBD1
TGCGCCAGCAGTTCCAGCGGCACAGGGGGTGTCGATACGCAGTATTTT
CASSSSGTGGVDTQYF
>TRBJ2-3|.|TRBV2|TRBD2
TGTGCCAGCAGTCCCGGACTAGCGGGAGCTACGCAGTATTTT
CASSPGLAGATQYF
>TRBJ2-1|.|TRBV18|TRBD2
TGTGCCAACTCCGCCGCGGGAGCTATGGGGTCCTACAATGAGCAGTTCTTC
CANSAAGAMGSYNEQFF
>TRBJ2-1|.|TRBV5-1|TRBD2
TGCGCCAGCAGCTTCACTAGCGACCCGTACAATGAGCAGTTCTTC
CASSFTSDPYNEQFF
>TRBJ2-5|.|TRBV11-2|TRBD1
TGTGCCAGCAGCGGCACGACAGGGGGGGGAGAGACCCAGTACTTC
CASSGTTGGGETQYF
>TRBJ2-3|.|TRBV6-5|.
TGTGCCAGCGGGCCGGGTCGTACAGATACGCAGTATTTT
CASGPGRTDTQYF
>TRBJ2-3|.|TRBV11-2|.
TGTGCCAGCAGCTTGGGGAGCCGGGAGTATTTT
CASSLGSREYF
>TRBJ1-2|.|TRBV27|.
TGTGCCAGCAGTTTGTTCGGGGGCTTAAGGGTTGGTGGCTACACCTTC
CASSLFGGLRVGGYTF
>TRBJ2-1|.|TRBV7-6|TRBD2
TGTGCCAGCAGCTTAGCTGGTAGCGGGAGGGCCAGGGGAAATGAGCAGTTCTTC
CASSLAGSGRARGNEQFF
>TRBJ2-3|many|TRBV7-2|TRBD2
TGTGCCAGCAGCTTAGCAGCGGGAGTCACAGATACGCAGTATTTT
CASSLAAGVTDTQYF
>TRBJ1-1|.|TRBV28|.
TGTGCCAGCAGTTGGCAGGGGTACACTGAAGCTTTCTTT
CASSWQGYTEAFF
>TRBJ1-1|.|TRBV7-9|TRBD1
TGTGCCAGCAGCTTCTGGGACAGGGTTAACACTGAAGCTTTCTTT
CASSFWDRVNTEAFF
>TRBJ2-1|few|TRBV6-1|TRBD2
TGTGCCAGCGATAGGCGGGAGAGGGATGAGCAGTTCTTC
CASDRRERDEQFF
>TRBJ2-1|.|TRBV5-4|TRBD2
TGTGCCACTAGCGGGCCTAGCTCCTACAATGAGCAGTTCTTC
CATSGPSSYNEQFF
>TRBJ2-1|.|TRBV9|TRBD2
TGTGCCAGCAGCGTAAGTGGGACTAGATTCGATGAGCAGTTCTTC
CASSVSGTRFDEQFF
>TRBJ2-7|many|TRBV7-8|.
TGTGCCAGCAGCTTAGGGGCCAGCGTAACCTACGAGCAGTACTTC
CASSLGASVTYEQYF
>TRBJ1-1|few|TRBV7-2|.
TGTGCCAGCAGCTTTACAGACCAGGGGACTGAAGCTTTCTTT
CASSFTDQGTEAFF
>TRBJ2-1|.|TRBV10-2|.
TGCGCCAGCAGTGAGTGGGGGGTCTATGCTCCCCATGAGCAGTTCTTC
CASSEWGVYAPHEQFF
>TRBJ2-5|.|TRBV2|TRBD1
TGTGCCAGCAGAGGGGACAGGGTCGAGACCCAGTACTTC
CASRGDRVETQYF
>TRBJ2-2|.|TRBV29-1|.
TGCAGCGTTGTTCCGAACACCGGGGAGCTGTTTTTT
CSVVPNTGELFF
>TRBJ2-5|.|TRBV30|TRBD2
TGTGCCTGGAGTGTACTAGCGGGAACCTCGGCCCAGTACTTC
CAWSVLAGTSAQYF
>TRBJ2-3|.|TRBV27|.
TGTGCCAGCAGTTCCCCCCGGGCCGGCACCACAGATACGCAGTATTTT
CASSSPRAGTTDTQYF
>TRBJ1-5|.|TRBV28|.
TGTGCCAGCAGTTCGGGAAAATATAGCAATCAGCCCCAGCATTTT
CASSSGKYSNQPQHF
>TRBJ1-5|.|TRBV28|.
TGTGCCAGCAGTTTATCCTTTTATAGCAATCAGCCCCAGCATTTT
CASSLSFYSNQPQHF
>TRBJ1-1|.|TRBV2|TRBD1
TGTGCCAGCACAAAGGGGGCGGACACTGAAGCTTTCTTT
CASTKGADTEAFF
>TRBJ1-1|.|TRBV7-9|.
TGTGCCAGCAGTGATCAAGGGATGAACACTGAAGCTTTCTTT
CASSDQGMNTEAFF
>TRBJ2-5|.|TRBV30|.
TGTGCCTGGGATGGATTCAGAGGAGAGACCCAGTACTTC
CAWDGFRGETQYF
>TRBJ2-1|.|TRBV5-1|.
TGCGCCAGCAGCTTGGGGGTTTTGGGGAATGAGCAGTTCTTC
CASSLGVLGNEQFF
>TRBJ2-2|few|TRBV7-9|TRBD1
TGTGCCAGCAGTCCACTACAGGGGGCTCCCGGGGAGCTGTTTTTT
CASSPLQGAPGELFF
>TRBJ2-1|.|TRBV6-6|TRBD2
TGTGCCAGCAGTTACTTCGCGGCTAGCGGGATGGATGAGCAGTTCTTC
CASSYFAASGMDEQFF
>TRBJ1-2|.|TRBV7-2|TRBD1
TGTGCCAGCAGTTCCGGGACAGGGACGAGGAATGGCTACACCTTC
CASSSGTGTRNGYTF
>TRBJ1-5|.|TRBV6-1|.
TGTGCCAGCGGCCCAAAACAGGGTTGGAATCAGCCCCAGCATTTT
CASGPKQGWNQPQHF
>TRBJ2-2|.|TRBV29-1|TRBD2
TGCAGCGTTTCTAGCGGGTCGGACACCGGGGAGCTGTTTTTT
CSVSSGSDTGELFF
>TRBJ2-2|.|TRBV30|.
TGTGCCTGGAGTGTACATCACACCGGGGAGCTGTTTTTT
CAWSVHHTGELFF
>TRBJ1-1|once|TRBV29-1|TRBD1
TGCAGCGTCTCACCACGCACAGGGGAAGGCACTGAAGCTTTCTTT
CSVSPRTGEGTEAFF
>TRBJ2-3|.|TRBV15|TRBD2
TGTGCCACCAGCAGAGATCTAGCGGGAGATACGCAGTATTTT
CATSRDLAGDTQYF
>TRBJ1-1|.|TRBV7-9|.
TGTGCCAGCAGCTTAGAAGGCAGGGCTTCTGAAGCTTTCTTT
CASSLEGRASEAFF
>TRBJ1-2|.|TRBV5-4|TRBD1
TGTGCCAGCAGCTTCCAGACAGGGCACTATGGCTACACCTTC
CASSFQTGHYGYTF
>TRBJ2-1|.|TRBV4-3|.
TGCGCCAGCAGGGGGGGAGATGAGCAGTTCTTC
CASRGGDEQFF
>TRBJ2-7|.|TRBV18|.
TGTGCCAGCTCACCAACTACTAGCAACTACGAGCAGTACTTC
CASSPTTSNYEQYF